A single T cell receptor (beta chain) is shown here with its context. Clones were read by immunoSEQ multiplex PCR, and TCRdb kept only the in-frame ones, dropping some. Of tens of thousands of clones in the sample, 80% to 85% were seen once. Between the trimmed V and J ends, which lost 7 bases and 0 bases, there was a span of 19 bases. The germline CDR1 and CDR2 sequences are SGHKS and YYEKEE (reference sequence). This CDR3 is built from 16 residues. The entry originates in a study of blood T cell repertoires in COVID-19. On the study more broadly: Samples taken during acute and convalescent COVID-19 were collected in the United States, Italy and Spain. From T cells, B-cell-depleted T cells, or PBMCs came the material, which was cDNA or gDNA.

The sequenced sample consisted of peripheral blood. This receptor was taken from a human donor in a cohort sampled during active COVID-19. The rearrangement joins TRBV5-5 to TRBJ1-2; the D gene is possibly TRBD1 (6 bases). The CDR3 DNA follows: TGTGCCAGCTCTTCCCCCGGGGGGGGCGCTAACTATGGCTACACCTTC. Translated, it gives CASSSPGGGANYGYTF.